This T cell receptor (beta chain) is from a study of OX40 agonist ivuxolimab in advanced cancers. Turning to the overall study: Ivuxolimab was an agonistic, fully human IgG2 monoclonal antibody directed against OX40 (CD134), a costimulatory receptor. Intravenous ivuxolimab was administered to patients every 2 weeks at six dose levels: 0.01, 0.1, 0.3, 1.5, 3 and 10 mg/kg. Of the roughly 51 patients in dose escalation, about 20 had hepatocellular carcinoma, approximately 15 had melanoma, 9 had renal cell carcinoma and 9 had head and neck cancer. In the dose-escalation cohort, more than 75% of patients were male, and the mean age was roughly 60 years, with a range of 23 to 79. Prior anti-PD-1, anti-PD-L1 or anti-CTLA-4 therapy was permitted, and checkpoint inhibitors had been received by less than 45% of dose-escalation patients. Three dose-escalation patients achieved partial responses, one with hepatocellular carcinoma and two with cutaneous melanoma. Peripheral TCRbeta sequencing was intended to test whether TCR sequence diversity was altered and clonal T-cell expansion was caused by ivuxolimab. The paper reports the monotherapy dose-escalation portion (N of about 54 patients) of the phase I ivuxolimab trial.

CDR1 is given as SGHVS and CDR2 as FQNEAQ, both from the germline V gene. From V the trimming removes 6 bases and from J it removes 4 bases, while the gene matches leave 8 bases of the junction unaccounted for. Spanning cysteine to phenylalanine, the CDR3 consists of 14 amino acids. The read is trimmed to its CDR3 DNA, 42 bases read in frame from base 1. Patients with autoimmune disease history or receiving systemic immunosuppression were excluded from the trial. Peripheral blood for TCR sequencing was collected from all dose cohorts at baseline, on cycle 4 day 1, and on cycle 7 day 1. Samples came from an open-label, multicenter, first-in-human phase I dose-escalation trial of ivuxolimab. Adults with locally advanced or metastatic melanoma, renal cell, hepatocellular, or head and neck squamous cell carcinoma were enrolled in the trial. CD4+ and CD8+ T cells were sorted separately from peripheral blood before TCR sequencing.

About this clone: Its antigen specificity is not known. Qualities for individual bases were not recorded, and no much larger clone is one base off.

The research as a whole found: After ivuxolimab, CD8+ T cells had more expanded clones than CD4+ T cells on average. Low levels of normalized T-cell clonal expansion were also shown by some nonresponding patients. The antigen specificity of the clonally expanded peripheral T cells was not determined. At doses from 0.1 to 3.0 mg/kg, clonal expansion was seen in both CD4+ and CD8+ blood T cells between baseline and week 6. In the 0.1-3.0 mg/kg groups, partial responders had among the lowest normalized peripheral clonal expansion, particularly in CD8+ T cells.

Genomic DNA was isolated from the sorted cells so that the TCRbeta CDR3 region could be sequenced. The immunoSEQ Assay was used to sequence the TCRbeta CDR3 regions. As stored in TCRdb, this immuneACCESS dataset retains in-frame rearrangements with V and J assigned. A fraction of the clones does not appear; measured against another copy, unresolved V genes explain less than half of the discrepancy, and the remainder lacks a known reason. The sample table shows about 58,000 clones, and about 90% are seen once. The top ten constitute around 3.2% of the sample. This receptor was identified in an adult with an advanced solid tumor such as melanoma, head and neck, liver or kidney cancer. Specimen: CD4+ or CD8+ T cells sorted from blood, collected in a trial of the OX40 agonist ivuxolimab. The sequence links TRBV7-8 to TRBJ1-1; 7 central bases correspond to TRBD1. The sequenced DNA is TGTGCCAGCAGGACAGGGAGGGTGGGCACTGAAGCTTTCTTT. It encodes CASRTGRVGTEAFF.